Listed below are T cell receptor beta chains from one sample, sequenced in a study of blood T cell repertoires in COVID-19. Method: immunoSEQ multiplex PCR; TCRdb's copy keeps in-frame clones and lacks some. The profile shows about 270,000 clones, 70% to 90% of them singletons. Sequenced material: PBMCs or T cells enriched from blood (not recorded which). These receptors all stem from a woman aged 45 to 65 with acute COVID-19. Both conserved end residues are part of each CDR3. D genes are given only for firm matches. Size is stated for part of the rows, as once, few or many counts, or as a class when the clone is expanded.

TRBJ1-5 | TRBV2 | - | - | CASSGGHNQPQHF | TGTGCCAGCAGTGGGGGGCACAATCAGCCCCAGCATTTT
TRBJ1-1 | TRBV9 | - | - | CASSGSLLRGNTEAFF | TGTGCCAGCAGCGGAAGCCTACTGAGAGGGAACACTGAAGCTTTCTTT
TRBJ1-3 | TRBV9 | - | - | CASSVDPPTGPGNTIYF | TGTGCCAGCAGCGTAGATCCCCCGACAGGACCTGGAAACACCATATATTTT
TRBJ1-6 | TRBV4-2 | - | TRBD1 | CASSQEGTGNSPLHF | TGTGCCAGCAGCCAAGAAGGGACAGGCAATTCACCCCTCCACTTT
TRBJ1-2 | TRBV5-8 | many | TRBD1 | CASSYGPWDSRGDGYTF | TGTGCCAGCAGTTACGGACCATGGGACAGCCGAGGGGATGGCTACACCTTC
TRBJ2-7 | TRBV5-6 | - | TRBD1 | CASSQATGEQYF | TGTGCCAGCAGCCAGGCGACAGGGGAGCAGTACTTC
TRBJ1-1 | TRBV6-5 | - | - | CASSYDRIREAFF | TGTGCCAGCAGTTATGACAGAATCCGCGAAGCTTTCTTT
TRBJ1-1 | TRBV11-2 | - | - | CASSPMDRGHTEAFF | TGTGCCAGCAGCCCTATGGACAGAGGCCACACTGAAGCTTTCTTT
TRBJ1-1 | TRBV7-3 | - | - | CASSLIGGAYTEAFF | TGTGCCAGCAGCTTAATAGGCGGGGCTTACACTGAAGCTTTCTTT
TRBJ2-2 | TRBV19 | - | - | CASSMRGTNTGELFF | TGTGCCAGTAGTATGCGGGGCACTAACACCGGGGAGCTGTTTTTT
TRBJ1-4 | TRBV7-9 | once | TRBD1 | CASSPRDRDEKLFF | TGTGCCAGCAGCCCTCGAGACAGGGACGAAAAACTGTTTTTT
TRBJ1-6 | TRBV6-6 | - | TRBD1 | CASRPGTGLAVLNSPLHF | TGTGCCAGCCGTCCCGGGACAGGGCTCGCTGTATTAAATTCACCCCTCCACTTT
TRBJ1-5 | TRBV19 | - | - | CASSILRVDSNQPQHF | TGTGCCAGTAGTATCCTCAGGGTTGATAGCAATCAGCCCCAGCATTTT
TRBJ1-5 | TRBV3-1/TRBV3-2 | once | - | CASSHWSTPQGQPQHF | TGTGCCAGCAGCCATTGGTCGACACCTCAAGGACAGCCCCAGCATTTT
TRBJ2-2 | TRBV5-1 | once | TRBD2 | CASSWGGSNTGELFF | TGCGCCAGCAGCTGGGGGGGTTCGAACACCGGGGAGCTGTTTTTT
TRBJ2-7 | TRBV11-2 | - | TRBD2 | CASSPRTSGGYEQYF | TGTGCCAGCAGCCCGCGGACTAGCGGGGGTTACGAGCAGTACTTC
TRBJ2-7 | TRBV4-2 | once | TRBD2 | CASSQGGTSGSYEQYF | TGTGCCAGCAGCCAGGGGGGGACTAGCGGGTCCTACGAGCAGTACTTC
TRBJ1-2 | TRBV14 | - | - | CASSQPGTPVYGYTF | TGTGCCAGCAGCCAACCCGGGACTCCGGTCTATGGCTACACCTTC
TRBJ1-2 | TRBV21-1 | - | - | CASGLANYGYTF | TGTGCCAGCGGCTTGGCTAACTATGGCTACACCTTC
TRBJ1-2 | TRBV2 | - | TRBD1 | CASSHRDRDFNYGYTF | TGTGCCAGCAGTCATCGGGACAGAGATTTTAACTATGGCTACACCTTC
TRBJ1-2 | TRBV6-5 | - | - | CASTKRGGRYGYTF | TGTGCCAGCACAAAAAGGGGGGGGAGATATGGCTACACCTTC
TRBJ2-4 | TRBV19 | - | TRBD1 | CASSPRPGQGTNIQYF | TGTGCCAGTAGTCCCCGCCCGGGACAGGGTACAAACATTCAGTACTTC
TRBJ1-1 | TRBV6-1 | once | TRBD1 | CASSEMGVQGAAFF | TGTGCCAGCAGTGAGATGGGGGTACAGGGGGCAGCTTTCTTT
TRBJ2-1 | TRBV19 | many | TRBD2 | CASIGWGLAGYNEQFF | TGTGCCAGTATTGGGTGGGGACTAGCGGGGTACAATGAGCAGTTCTTC
TRBJ2-5 | TRBV29-1 | - | - | CSVRPLGETQYF | TGCAGCGTTCGCCCACTCGGGGAGACCCAGTACTTC
TRBJ2-4 | TRBV5-6 | - | TRBD2 | CASSLGLAGLLAKNIQYF | TGTGCCAGCAGTCTCGGACTAGCGGGATTACTAGCCAAAAACATTCAGTACTTC
TRBJ1-5 | TRBV30 | - | - | CAWSAGVNQPQHF | TGTGCCTGGAGTGCAGGGGTTAATCAGCCCCAGCATTTT
TRBJ2-5 | TRBV3-1/TRBV3-2 | - | - | CASSPGETQYF | TGTGCCAGCAGCCCAGGAGAGACCCAGTACTTC
TRBJ1-5 | TRBV6-2/TRBV6-3 | - | - | CASTPGGLKSQPQHF | TGTGCCAGCACCCCGGGAGGGTTGAAAAGTCAGCCCCAGCATTTT
TRBJ1-1 | TRBV28 | - | - | CASSFGVYTEAFF | TGTGCCAGCAGTTTCGGGGTTTACACTGAAGCTTTCTTT
TRBJ2-2 | TRBV6-2/TRBV6-3 | - | - | CASSPRQGSTGELFF | TGTGCCAGCAGTCCCCGGCAGGGAAGCACCGGGGAGCTGTTTTTT
TRBJ1-2 | TRBV5-1 | - | TRBD1 | CASIGTETNYGYTF | TGCGCCAGCATAGGGACAGAAACTAACTATGGCTACACCTTC
TRBJ2-1 | TRBV24-1 | - | - | CATSDEYNEQFF | TGTGCCACCAGTGATGAGTACAATGAGCAGTTCTTC
TRBJ2-1 | TRBV7-2 | - | TRBD2 | CASSLEISGAALNEQFF | TGTGCCAGCAGCTTAGAGATAAGCGGGGCAGCCCTCAATGAGCAGTTCTTC
TRBJ1-1 | TRBV6-2/TRBV6-3 | - | - | CASSYLGTVEAFF | TGTGCCAGCAGTTACTTGGGGACTGTTGAAGCTTTCTTT
TRBJ2-5 | TRBV9 | - | TRBD1 | CASSGQYGRGLETQYF | TGTGCCAGCAGCGGTCAGTATGGCAGGGGGTTGGAGACCCAGTACTTC
TRBJ1-1 | TRBV11-2 | - | - | CASSPPGRDGYTEAFF | TGTGCCAGCAGCCCCCCTGGGCGGGACGGGTACACTGAAGCTTTCTTT
TRBJ2-5 | TRBV5-1 | - | - | CASSPGRGSQETQYF | TGCGCCAGCAGCCCGGGTCGGGGGTCCCAAGAGACCCAGTACTTC
TRBJ2-5 | TRBV5-4 | - | - | CASSLQSETQYF | TGTGCCAGCAGCTTGCAGTCGGAGACCCAGTACTTC